This T cell receptor beta chain was sequenced for a study of blood T cell repertoires in COVID-19. The overall study: The study drew acute and convalescent COVID-19 samples from the United States, Italy and Spain. Sources were T cells, B-cell-depleted T cells, or PBMCs; the material itself was cDNA or gDNA.

As processed by the authors: Estimated nucleated cell counts came from reference gene primer amplification. Here immunoSEQ multiplex PCR was the method, and the copy in TCRdb shows in-frame clones only, minus some. V, J and clone size are taken as reported in that table, and D and trimming were inferred from the DNA itself. The sample shows about 300,000 clones, about 88% of them seen only once. Germline-derived CDR1 and CDR2 are SGHTA and FQGNSA. The CDR3 extends over 18 amino acids. V gave up 1 base and J gave up 0 bases; unmatched junction bases: 4. This receptor was obtained from a man aged 65 to 85 with acute or convalescent COVID-19. Sequencing was carried out using peripheral blood. The chain couples TRBV7-2 to TRBJ2-6; 9 nucleotides match TRBD1. The CDR3 spells CASSLGGTGFSGANVLTF. Written as DNA, the CDR3 is TGTGCCAGCAGCTTAGGGGGGACAGGGTTCTCTGGGGCCAACGTCCTGACTTTC.